Listed below are T cell receptor beta chains from one sample, sequenced in a study of OX40 agonist ivuxolimab in advanced cancers. The repertoire was sequenced with immunoSEQ multiplex PCR; TCRdb's copy has only in-frame clones and lacks some. This sample has some 60,000 clones; 91% occur once, and the top ten carry around 2%. This sample comprised CD4+ or CD8+ T cells sorted from blood, obtained in a trial of the OX40 agonist ivuxolimab. These receptors were taken from an adult with an advanced solid tumor such as melanoma, head and neck, liver or kidney cancer. The CDR3 runs from the conserved cysteine through the conserved F or W. D genes are given only for firm matches. Clone size is shown for a subset of rows, as once, few, many or a class of expanded clone.

J gene | D gene | clone size | V gene | CDR3 DNA | CDR3 protein
TRBJ1-5 | NA | NA | TRBV6-5 | TGTGCCAGCAGTTCCCAATTCAATCAGCCCCAGCATTTT | CASSSQFNQPQHF
TRBJ2-1 | NA | NA | TRBV6-1 | TGTGCCAGCAGTGAATCGGGCAGGGTACATGAGCAGTTCTTC | CASSESGRVHEQFF
TRBJ2-2 | TRBD1 | NA | TRBV9 | TGTGCCAGCAGCCGGGGACAGGGTTTTAACGGGGAGCTGTTTTTT | CASSRGQGFNGELFF
TRBJ2-3 | NA | NA | TRBV6-5 | TGTGCCAGCAGGAAGGACACCACAGATACGCAGTATTTT | CASRKDTTDTQYF
TRBJ2-7 | NA | NA | TRBV9 | TGTGCCAGCAGCGTAGACGGGGCTCCGCGGAGCGAGCAGTACTTC | CASSVDGAPRSEQYF
TRBJ1-2 | TRBD1 | NA | TRBV29-1 | TGCAGCGTTAGGAGGACAGGGGCTTCCTATGGCTACACCTTC | CSVRRTGASYGYTF
TRBJ1-2 | NA | NA | TRBV30 | TGTGCCTGGAGTGGGGACTATGGCTACACCTTC | CAWSGDYGYTF
TRBJ1-2 | NA | few | TRBV2 | TGTGCCAGCAGGGACTTATCTAACTATGGCTACACCTTC | CASRDLSNYGYTF
TRBJ2-2 | NA | NA | TRBV10-3 | TGTGCCATCAGTCAAAGCGCCAACACCGGGGAGCTGTTTTTT | CAISQSANTGELFF
TRBJ2-3 | TRBD2 | NA | TRBV28 | TGTGCCAGCAGGACAGCGGGAGCGGGGCCAGATACGCAGTATTTT | CASRTAGAGPDTQYF
TRBJ2-1 | NA | NA | TRBV9 | TGTGCCAGCAGCGTAGCTAGCCGCGGTGAGCAGTTCTTC | CASSVASRGEQFF
TRBJ2-3 | NA | NA | TRBV2 | TGTGCCAGCAAGCCTAGCGTCAGCACAGATACGCAGTATTTT | CASKPSVSTDTQYF
TRBJ2-1 | NA | NA | TRBV7-3 | TGTGCCAGCAGCTTAATCCCAAGCGGAGAGCAGTTCTTC | CASSLIPSGEQFF
TRBJ1-2 | TRBD1 | few | TRBV9 | TGTGCCAGCTCGCAGGGGGGGATTGGCTACACCTTC | CASSQGGIGYTF
TRBJ1-2 | TRBD1 | NA | TRBV6-6 | TGTGCCAGCAGAGCACCCGGGACAGGGAGCGGTGGCTACACCTTC | CASRAPGTGSGGYTF
TRBJ2-7 | NA | NA | TRBV28 | TGTGCCAGCAGTACTCTCGGGTGGGTCGAGCAGTACTTC | CASSTLGWVEQYF
TRBJ2-5 | TRBD2 | NA | TRBV2 | TGTGCCAGAGGAGTGGGGGGAGGGCAAGAGACCCAGTACTTC | CARGVGGGQETQYF
TRBJ1-2 | TRBD1 | NA | TRBV7-9 | TGTGCCAGCAGCCCCAGGACAGGGCCCATCTATGGCTACACCTTC | CASSPRTGPIYGYTF
TRBJ1-1 | NA | NA | TRBV2 | TGTGCCAGCAGTGTGGCGGGTAAAAGGAAAGCTTTCTTT | CASSVAGKRKAFF
TRBJ1-1 | NA | NA | TRBV7-2 | TGTGCCAGCAGCTTAGCGGGGCCGACGAACACTGAAGCTTTCTTT | CASSLAGPTNTEAFF
TRBJ1-2 | NA | NA | TRBV5-1 | TGCGCCAGCAGCTCGAGGGCCACCGAAGGGGGTGAGGGCTACACCTTC | CASSSRATEGGEGYTF
TRBJ1-1 | TRBD1 | NA | TRBV10-3 | TGTGCCACGCAGGGGGCCGAAACTGAAGCTTTCTTT | CATQGAETEAFF
TRBJ1-1 | NA | NA | TRBV27 | TGTGCCAGCAGTTCCTATGAGGGCCCGAACACTGAAGCTTTCTTT | CASSSYEGPNTEAFF
TRBJ2-1 | TRBD1 | NA | TRBV28 | TGTGCCAGCAGTTCTAACAGGGGACATGAAGATGAGCAGTTCTTC | CASSSNRGHEDEQFF
TRBJ1-2 | NA | NA | TRBV19 | TGTGCCAGTAGCCCGCCCGGACATAGCTATGGCTACACCTTC | CASSPPGHSYGYTF
TRBJ1-3 | NA | NA | TRBV4-2 | TGTGCCAGCAGCTCACACCTCTCTGGAAACACCATATATTTT | CASSSHLSGNTIYF
TRBJ2-7 | NA | NA | TRBV4-1 | TGCGCCAGCAGCCAAGAGGGAGTGGGCGAGCAGTACTTC | CASSQEGVGEQYF
TRBJ1-1 | NA | NA | TRBV12-5 | TGTGCTAGTGGTTTGGGCAGGAACACTGAAGCTTTCTTT | CASGLGRNTEAFF
TRBJ1-5 | NA | NA | TRBV7-8 | TGTGCCAGCAGCTTACCCGGTAATCAGCCCCAGCATTTT | CASSLPGNQPQHF
TRBJ2-4 | NA | NA | TRBV5-1 | TGCGCCAGCAGCTCAGGTGAGTGGGACATTCAGTACTTC | CASSSGEWDIQYF
TRBJ2-6 | TRBD1 | NA | TRBV7-3 | TGTGCCAGCAGCCAGACAGGGTCGTCCGGGGCCAACGTCCTGACTTTC | CASSQTGSSGANVLTF
TRBJ1-2 | TRBD1 | NA | TRBV7-8 | TGTGCCAGCAGCCCTCCCAACGACAGGGGGGAAGGCTACACCTTC | CASSPPNDRGEGYTF
TRBJ1-4 | TRBD1 | once | TRBV29-1 | TGCAGCTGCCGACAGGGGGGAAACGAAAAACTGTTTTTT | CSCRQGGNEKLFF
TRBJ2-4 | NA | NA | TRBV28 | TGTGCCAGCACACCTCTAGGGGCCGGGGCCAAAAACATTCAGTACTTC | CASTPLGAGAKNIQYF
TRBJ2-1 | TRBD1 | NA | TRBV6-4 | TGTGCCAGCAGTATCCCGGACAGGAGACCCGACAATGAGCAGTTCTTC | CASSIPDRRPDNEQFF
TRBJ1-6 | TRBD1 | NA | TRBV4-3 | TGCGCCAGCAGCCTGGTGGCGACAGGGAATTTGGCACCCCTCCACTTT | CASSLVATGNLAPLHF
TRBJ2-5 | NA | NA | TRBV5-1 | TGCGCCAGCAGCTTATTGGACCGAGAGACCCAGTACTTC | CASSLLDRETQYF
TRBJ1-3 | NA | NA | TRBV30 | TGTGCCTGGAGTCAGGGTTTCTCTGGAAACACCATATATTTT | CAWSQGFSGNTIYF
TRBJ1-5 | NA | NA | TRBV28 | TGTGCCAGCAGTACCTCCGATCAGCCCCAGCATTTT | CASSTSDQPQHF
TRBJ1-2 | NA | NA | TRBV28 | TGTGCCACTAAACGACAGGACGGAGGTGGCTACACCTTC | CATKRQDGGGYTF
TRBJ2-1 | NA | NA | TRBV28 | TGTGCCAGCAGTCCCCACCGGGAGTATAGGCATGAGCAGTTCTTC | CASSPHREYRHEQFF
TRBJ2-3 | TRBD2 | NA | TRBV5-1 | TGCGCCAGCAGCTTGGCTAGCGGGTCGTTAGATACGCAGTATTTT | CASSLASGSLDTQYF
TRBJ1-1 | NA | once | TRBV28 | TGTGCCAGCAGTTTAGCATCAGGGCTGGGAGCTTTCTTT | CASSLASGLGAFF
TRBJ1-4 | NA | NA | TRBV18 | TGTGCCAGCTCACCACAGGTAGGGGCTAATGAAAAACTGTTTTTT | CASSPQVGANEKLFF
TRBJ2-7 | NA | once | TRBV7-8 | TGTGCCAGCAGCTACCGTTCTCCGACAGGCTGGAGCTACGAGCAGTACTTC | CASSYRSPTGWSYEQYF
TRBJ2-7 | NA | NA | TRBV6-9 | TGTGCCAGCAGTTCCAGAACCTACGAGCAGTACTTC | CASSSRTYEQYF
TRBJ1-1 | NA | NA | TRBV19 | TGTGCCAGTACCTCGAGTGGTGGCGGGAACACTGAAGCTTTCTTT | CASTSSGGGNTEAFF
TRBJ1-1 | NA | once | TRBV10-3 | TGTGCCATCAGGGGGTCAGATGGAACAGGGAATAGTGAAGCTTTCTTT | CAIRGSDGTGNSEAFF
TRBJ2-7 | TRBD2 | NA | TRBV19 | TGTGCCAGTAGTATCGGTGGGACTAGCGGCTACGAGCAGTACTTC | CASSIGGTSGYEQYF
TRBJ2-7 | NA | few | TRBV5-4 | TGTGCCAGCAGCCCCGCCAGCTCCTACGAGCAGTACTTC | CASSPASSYEQYF
TRBJ1-2 | NA | NA | TRBV6-6 | TGTGCCAGCAGTTACCCCGAAAGATCATATGGCTACACCTTC | CASSYPERSYGYTF
TRBJ1-5 | TRBD1 | NA | TRBV28 | TGTGCCAGCAGGTATGACAGGGACCAGCCCCAGCATTTT | CASRYDRDQPQHF
TRBJ1-5 | NA | NA | TRBV19 | TGTGCCAGTAGTACTCAGATATATCAGCCCCAGCATTTT | CASSTQIYQPQHF
TRBJ2-5 | NA | once | TRBV28 | TGTGCCAGCAGAGAGCAGGGAGGTCAAGAGACCCAGTACTTC | CASREQGGQETQYF
TRBJ1-1 | TRBD1 | NA | TRBV15 | TGTGCCACCAGCTTAACAGGGGGTCAGACTGAAGCTTTCTTT | CATSLTGGQTEAFF
TRBJ2-7 | TRBD1 | NA | TRBV5-1 | TGCGCCAGCAGCTACCTGACAGGGGGCATTTACGAGCAGTACTTC | CASSYLTGGIYEQYF
TRBJ2-2 | TRBD2 | NA | TRBV11-2 | TGTGCCAGCAGCTTAGGCGGGAGCTATACCGGGGAGCTGTTTTTT | CASSLGGSYTGELFF
TRBJ1-1 | NA | NA | TRBV5-1 | TGCGCCAGCAGCTTGGTTCTGGGGGCCGACTCTGAAGCTTTCTTT | CASSLVLGADSEAFF
TRBJ1-2 | NA | NA | TRBV2 | TGTGCCAGCAGTGGCAGGGGCGGTGACTATGGCTACACCTTC | CASSGRGGDYGYTF
TRBJ2-2 | TRBD1 | NA | TRBV29-1 | TGCAGCGTTGCTTTACAGGGGGATACCGGGGAGCTGTTTTTT | CSVALQGDTGELFF